Shown below are 18 T cell receptor beta chains from a single sample sequenced in a study of T cells in Graves' hyperthyroidism and ophthalmopathy. TCR beta CDR3 regions were amplified from RNA. Primed by the HTBI set, a first-round RT-PCR was run on the TCR CDR3. MiXCR, applied by TCRdb to the multiplex PCR reads, yields one record per CDR3 protein. The sample holds approximately 380,000 distinct CDR3 sequences, approximately 20% seen once. Sequenced sample: blood. Receptors originate from a woman younger than 30 with Graves' hyperthyroidism.

This clonotype has ten or more counts. The gene calls are TRBV6-2 or TRBV6-3 and TRBJ1-5, with D tentatively TRBD1 (5 bases). CDR1 MNHEY and CDR2 SVGEGT come from the germline V gene. Trimming took 10 bases from V and 0 from J, leaving 13 bases between them. The CDR3 contains 14 residues. The CDR3 region has the DNA TGTGCCACCCGGGGCATTTATAGCAATCAGCCCCAGCATTTT. Its protein is CATRGIYSNQPQHF.

This clonotype has at least ten counts. This chain joins TRBV28 and TRBJ2-7; D is undetermined. Trimming took 3 bases from V and 2 from J, leaving 8 bases between them. Germline assignment: CDR1 MDHEN and CDR2 SYDVKM. The CDR3 has 13 amino acids. The CDR3 coding sequence is TGTGCCAGCAGTTTTGGTCAGACCTACGAGCAGTACTTC. This encodes CASSFGQTYEQYF.

There are many counts of this clonotype. This CDR3 is CASSEGIRDLSYEQYF. CDR3 bases: TGTGCCAGCAGTGAGGGAATCCGCGACTTATCCTACGAGCAGTACTTC. The chain couples TRBV2 to TRBJ2-7; no clear D gene. The ends were cut back, 3 bases at V and 1 base at J, with 16 bases in the middle. The CDR3 has 16 amino acids. The germline V gene encodes CDR1 SNHLY and CDR2 FYNNEI.

This clonotype appeared many times. V usage is TRBV10-2 and J usage is TRBJ2-5, with no clear D. The germline gives CDR1 WSHSY, CDR2 SAAADI. V was cut by 0 bases and J by 4 bases, with 9 bases left in between. CDR3 length: 14 residues. The CDR3 region is CASSESTWGETQYF. CDR3 sequence (DNA): TGCGCCAGCAGTGAGTCGACGTGGGGAGAGACCCAGTACTTC.

This clonotype was counted a few times. Germline is not matched at one junction end, which may reflect a read error. The chain employs TRBV20-1 and TRBJ1-3; D unclear. The CDR3 length is 12 residues. Looked up from germline, CDR1 is DFQATT and CDR2 is SNEGSKA (reference sequence). This CDR3 reads CSASGYGTTIYF. Written as DNA, the CDR3 is TGCAGTGCTAGTGGATATGGAACCACCATATATTTT.

This clonotype was observed at least ten times. This sequence joins TRBV10-3 and TRBJ2-5, with 10 bases that match TRBD1. CDR1 is ENHRY, CDR2 SYGVKD, per germline. The CDR3 extends over 14 amino acids. With 10 bases clipped from V and 3 bases from J, the junction kept 8 bases outside the gene matches. The CDR3 coding sequence is TGTGCCACGCGAGGACAGGGGGGGAAAGAGACCCAGTACTTC. This encodes CATRGQGGKETQYF.

This clonotype was recorded at least ten times. The rearrangement joins TRBV27 to TRBJ1-2, with TRBD1 identical over 10 bases. Germline CDR1 is MNHEY and CDR2 is SMNVEV (reference sequence). The V gene end was trimmed by 0 bases and the J gene end by 7 bases; junction bases not matched to a gene: 20. CDR3 length equals 20 residues. CDR3: CASSLSGQGIPIPPGGGYTF. The CDR3 region has the DNA TGTGCCAGCAGTTTATCGGGACAGGGGATCCCAATCCCCCCTGGTGGTGGCTACACCTTC.

This clonotype was observed many times. The rearrangement links TRBV6-1 to TRBJ2-3, with 13 bases identical to TRBD2. The trim removed 8 bases at V and 4 bases at J, leaving 6 bases unmatched. This CDR3 is 15 amino acids long. The germline CDR1 and CDR2 sequences are MNHNS and SASEGT. CDR3 nucleotides: TGTGCCAGCGGGACGACTAGCGGGGGGTCAGATACGCAGTATTTT. Translating gives CASGTTSGGSDTQYF.

The rearrangement uses TRBV6-1 and TRBJ1-5, with 10 positions matching TRBD1. Germline-derived CDR1 and CDR2 are MNHNS and SASEGT. The CDR3 has 16 amino acids. With 5 bases clipped from V and 3 bases from J, the junction kept 7 bases outside the gene matches. CDR3 sequence: CASSPRDRGNNQPQHF. In DNA form, the CDR3 reads TGTGCCAGCAGTCCCCGGGACAGGGGAAACAATCAGCCCCAGCATTTT.

This clonotype was detected ten times or more. The chain employs TRBV19 and TRBJ1-2; D unresolved. CDR3 size: 13 residues. V gave up 5 bases and J gave up 6 bases, with 13 bases separating them. Germline V lookup: CDR1 LNHDA, CDR2 SQIVND (reference sequence). CDR3 loop: CASSHGPWNGYTF. The CDR3 coding sequence is TGTGCCAGTAGTCACGGACCGTGGAATGGCTACACCTTC.

This clonotype was observed at least ten times. J is TRBJ2-5 and V is TRBV20-1, with 13 bases lining up with TRBD2. After removal of 0 bases from V and 5 bases from J, the junction contained 6 bases not matched to a gene. Germline CDR1 DFQATT, CDR2 SNEGSKA (reference sequence). CDR3 size: 16 residues. The CDR3 region has the DNA TGCAGTGCTAGAGATTGGACTAGCGGGGGCCGGGAGACCCAGTACTTC. It specifies CSARDWTSGGRETQYF.

This clonotype was picked up many times. The rearrangement joins TRBV6-5 to TRBJ2-7; D possibly corresponds to TRBD2 (5 bases). This CDR3 is built from 13 residues. Looked up from germline, CDR1 is MNHEY and CDR2 is SVGAGI. V was pared by 0 bases and J by 7 bases, with 10 bases between. The CDR3, as DNA: TGTGCCAGCAGTTACTCCGATACGGGGGAGCAGTACTTC. It codes for CASSYSDTGEQYF.

This clonotype was observed at least ten times. CDR3 DNA: TGCGCCAGCAGCTTGGTAAGGACAGCGGACACCGGGGAGCTGTTTTTT. It specifies CASSLVRTADTGELFF. The rearrangement uses TRBV5-1 and TRBJ2-2; possible D gene TRBD1, 6 bases. The CDR3 runs to 16 residues. V lost 0 bases to trimming and J lost 3 bases, with 12 bases between them. Germline assignment: CDR1 SGHRS and CDR2 YFSETQ. Together with reference TRBV5-1 and TRBJ2-2, the CDR3 gives the full variable domain: KAGVTQTPRYLIKTRGQQVTLSCSPISGHRSVSWYQQTPGQGLQFLFEYFSETQRNKGNFPGRFSGRQFSNSRSEMNVSTLELGDSALYLCASSLVRTADTGELFFGEGSRLTVL.

This clonotype was picked up many times. The chain recombines TRBV6-1 with TRBJ2-5; no firm D call. The CDR3 has 13 residues. Germline loops: CDR1 MNHNS, CDR2 SASEGT. Trimming removed 0 bases from V and 7 bases from J, with 9 bases in between. The CDR3 DNA sequence: TGTGCCAGCAGTGAAGCGCAGCGAGCGACCCAGTACTTC. Its protein is CASSEAQRATQYF.

This clonotype has a count of ten or more. The rearrangement links TRBV20-1 to TRBJ1-2, with D unclear. V lost 3 bases, J lost 3 bases, and 11 bases lay in between. Germline values: CDR1 DFQATT, CDR2 SNEGSKA (reference sequence). The CDR3 is 13 amino acids. This CDR3 is CSARDIADYGYTF. The CDR3 nucleotides are TGCAGTGCTAGGGATATCGCGGACTATGGCTACACCTTC.

V usage is TRBV20-1 and J usage is TRBJ2-7; D unresolved. Germline lookup yields CDR1 DFQATT and CDR2 SNEGSKA (reference sequence). The CDR3 is 12 amino acids. Trimming shortened V by 3 bases and J by 2 bases, and 8 bases separated the two germline ends. The CDR3 sequence: CSASRRTYEQYF. The CDR3 nucleotides are TGCAGTGCTAGTCGGCGTACCTACGAGCAGTACTTC.

There are many counts of this clonotype. The rearrangement links TRBV12-3 or TRBV12-4 to TRBJ1-2; D gene unclear. This CDR3 has 13 residues. The V and J ends lost 1 base and 2 bases respectively, with 5 bases between them. CDR3 DNA: TGTGCCAGCAGTTTAGGGGCGAACTATGGCTACACCTTC. This gives the protein CASSLGANYGYTF.

This clonotype has at least ten counts. The gene calls are TRBV6-1 and TRBJ1-3, with D possibly being TRBD1 (5 bases). Germline CDR1 MNHNS, CDR2 SASEGT. This CDR3 comprises 15 residues. V was pared by 5 bases and J by 0 bases, with 11 bases between. The CDR3 sequence: CASSRGGNSGNTIYF. The CDR3 region has the DNA TGTGCCAGCAGTCGGGGCGGAAACTCTGGAAACACCATATATTTT.